This TCR beta chain was recovered during a study of T cells after yellow fever vaccination (dated 2019 in TCRdb). Context from the whole study: The SMART-Seq v4 Ultra Low Input RNA kit was used to prepare libraries from fractions with low cell numbers. Bulk TCR alpha and beta repertoires were sequenced longitudinally to track T-cell clones before and after primary and booster YFV17D yellow fever vaccination. Two healthy male donors, one aged 18 to 30 and one aged 30 to 40 years, made up the cohort. Blood was drawn at multiple timepoints before and after primary and secondary immunization, with bulk PBMC replicates and cell subsets isolated. The full study reports these points: A small fraction of clonotypes appeared in both the CD4 and CD8 compartments, likely as a result of convergent recombination. After the booster, most clones that had expanded after primary vaccination were detected again (approximately 95% of CD4 and around nine tenths of CD8), suggesting broad maintenance of memory. Compared with the primary T-cell response, the secondary T-cell response was weaker but faster, peaking on day 5 rather than day 15. Computational filtering was required because FACS-sorted repertoires could contain abundant contaminating clonotypes from the bulk population. Only a couple of donors were included in the study, so the extent to which the findings can be generalized is limited.

TCR cDNA was synthesized by 5'RACE template switching, which introduced a universal primer site and unique molecular identifiers. cDNA synthesis was primed from both the TCR alpha and TCR beta constant segments. Libraries were amplified in two PCR steps, with sample barcodes and sequencing adapters added in the second step. Libraries were sequenced on Illumina HiSeq 2500 (2x100 bp) or NovaSeq (2x150 bp). The study's own analysis went as follows. MIGEC handled demultiplexing of reads and collapsing into UMI consensus sequences, while MiXCR performed V(D)J alignment. Vaccine-responding clonotypes were defined with edgeR using replicate PBMC samples, requiring FDR below 0.01 and a log2 fold change above 5 up to day 15. Each bulk clonotype was labeled CD4 or CD8 based on which sequenced repertoire, CD4 or CD8, contained the clonotype at higher abundance. The public reads were reanalyzed by TCRdb: fastp trimming at Q25, MiXCR alignment, in-frame beta chains only. When rows share a CDR3 protein, they turn into one entry using the most common DNA and genes. The authors' filters were not applied to this entry. The sample data list roughly 500,000 distinct CDR3 sequences, and about a fifth of these were observed just once. Clones ranked in the top ten supply around 15% of the sample.

The label giving this sample's treatment or condition can be read as: live attenuated yellow fever vaccine strain. At every blood-draw timepoint, two biological replicates of bulk PBMCs were collected. PBMCs were isolated from peripheral blood using a standard Ficoll-Paque protocol. TriZol was used to extract RNA from bulk PBMCs, CD4 and CD8 fractions, and dextramer-positive and dextramer-negative fractions. V lost 5 bases and J lost 8 bases; the stretch between them is 15 bases long. The CDR3 runs 13 residues from the cysteine to the phenylalanine. Only the CDR3 DNA is retained, 39 bases long and in frame from the first base. On this clonotype: The antigen it recognizes is unknown. Qualities for individual bases were not recorded, and no much larger clone is one base off.

The clonotype originates from a man aged 25-45 years who received the YFV17D yellow fever vaccine. This chain joins TRBV12-3 or TRBV12-4 to TRBJ1-2, with no D gene named confidently. Specimen: PBMCs, collected 15 days after the yellow fever booster vaccination. The CDR3 in this case is CASSLGSGRGYTF. The base sequence is TGTGCCAGCAGTCTAGGTTCTGGTCGGGGCTACACCTTC.